Following are 24 T cell receptor beta chains from one sample sequenced in a study of T cell responses to AZD1222 COVID-19 vaccine (dated by TCRdb to the early 2020s). Libraries were prepared through the immunoSEQ multiplex PCR assay. Not all clones reach the TCRdb copy of this immuneACCESS table, which keeps in-frame sequences only. Checked studies attribute under half of the gap to unresolved V genes and leave the rest unexplained. Counted in this sample were around 100,000 clones; less than 95% of them appeared once. The top ten clonotypes cover about 4.8% of the sample. Interpreted using the paper, the time point label stands for: baseline before first vaccination. The specimen was peripheral blood, collected on day 0 of AZD1222 vaccination. The receptor set was obtained from an adult in good health.

The gene calls are TRBV7-8 and TRBJ1-5, with no clear D. Germline values: CDR1 SGHVS, CDR2 FQNEAQ. The CDR3 extends over 15 amino acids. V lost 2 bases and J lost 3, with 11 bases in between. The CDR3 bases are TGTGCCAGCAGCTTAAAACGGACGGTCAATCAGCCCCAGCATTTT. Protein sequence: CASSLKRTVNQPQHF. Using reference TRBV7-8 and TRBJ1-5 for the parts outside the CDR3, the full variable domain is GAGVSQSPRYKVAKRGQDVALRCDPISGHVSLFWYQQALGQGPEFLTYFQNEAQLDKSGLPSDRFFAERPEGSVSTLKIQRTQQEDSAVYLCASSLKRTVNQPQHFGDGTRLSIL.

The chain links TRBV9 to TRBJ1-1; 9 bases map to TRBD1. This CDR3 has 14 residues. Germline-derived CDR1 and CDR2 are SGDLS and YYNGEE. The V gene end was trimmed by 0 bases and the J gene end by 10 bases; junction bases not matched to a gene: 7. CDR3 in amino acids: CASSVEGQGRGAFF. In nucleotides, the CDR3 is TGTGCCAGCAGCGTAGAGGGACAGGGTCGAGGAGCTTTCTTT.

The chain joins TRBV7-3 to TRBJ2-3; 11 positions agree with TRBD2. The germline V gene encodes CDR1 SGHTA and CDR2 FQGTGA. The V and J ends lost 5 bases and 1 base, in that order; junction bases with no gene match: 5. The CDR3 consists of 16 residues. CDR3 region: CASSEGLADRTDTQYF. For the CDR3, the DNA is TGTGCCAGCAGCGAGGGACTAGCGGATCGCACAGATACGCAGTATTTT. The whole variable domain, remainder taken from reference TRBV7-3 and TRBJ2-3, is GAGVSQTPSNKVTEKGKYVELRCDPISGHTALYWYRQSLGQGPEFLIYFQGTGAADDSGLPNDRFFAVRPEGSVSTLKIQRTERGDSAVYLCASSEGLADRTDTQYFGPGTRLTVL.

This clone was seen only once. The CDR3 here is CASSVGPGVLEKLFF. The CDR3 DNA reads TGTGCCAGCAGCGTAGGGCCGGGAGTCCTTGAAAAACTGTTTTTT. The rearrangement uses TRBV9 and TRBJ1-4; no clear D. The CDR3 is 15 residues long. V lost 0 bases to trimming and J lost 7 bases, with 13 bases between them. Germline assignment: CDR1 SGDLS and CDR2 YYNGEE.

This chain links TRBV4-1 with TRBJ1-1, with a tentative D call TRBD1 (5 bases). Trimming removed 0 bases at V and 6 bases at J, with 11 bases between. Germline V gives CDR1 MGHRA, CDR2 YSYEKL. The CDR3 length is 14 residues. The CDR3 DNA is TGCGCCAGCAGCCAAGATTCAGGGTTTCCTGAAGCTTTCTTT. It codes for CASSQDSGFPEAFF.

The rearrangement uses TRBV24-1 and TRBJ1-2; 10 nucleotides agree with TRBD1. CDR1 is KGHDR, CDR2 SFDVKD, per germline. The CDR3 contains 14 residues. After removal of 7 bases from V and 6 bases from J, the junction contained 7 bases not matched to a gene. CDR3 loop: CATRGTGDSDGYTF. The CDR3 bases are TGTGCCACCAGGGGGACAGGGGATAGTGATGGCTACACCTTC.

The V gene is TRBV11-2, the J gene TRBJ2-5; D remains ambiguous. The CDR3 extends over 14 amino acids. From germline, CDR1 is SGHAT and CDR2 FQNNGV. V was trimmed by 3 bases and J by 2 bases, leaving 10 bases between them. This CDR3 is CASSFSSKQETQYF. The CDR3 region has the DNA TGTGCCAGCAGCTTTTCATCCAAACAAGAGACCCAGTACTTC.

V is TRBV27 and J is TRBJ2-2, with unresolved D. The CDR3 is 16 residues long. The germline V gene has CDR1 MNHEY and CDR2 SMNVEV (reference sequence). The V gene lost 4 bases and the J gene lost 0 bases, with 12 bases spanning the gap. The CDR3 region is CASSSVAHANTGELFF. Here the CDR3 DNA reads TGTGCCAGCAGTTCTGTGGCTCATGCGAACACCGGGGAGCTGTTTTTT.

The chain has TRBV10-2 and TRBJ1-5, with D possibly matching TRBD1 (5 bases). Per the germline V gene, CDR1 is WSHSY and CDR2 is SAAADI. The length of the CDR3 is 15 residues. Trimming pared 1 base from V and 3 bases from J, leaving 10 bases between. CDR3: CASSEWGGLNQPQHF. CDR3 coding DNA: TGCGCCAGCAGTGAGTGGGGGGGACTCAATCAGCCCCAGCATTTT.

The V and J genes are TRBV10-3 and TRBJ2-5; D remains unclear. The CDR3 totals 15 residues. CDR1 is ENHRY, CDR2 SYGVKD, per germline. Trimming removed 3 bases at V and 7 bases at J, with 18 bases between. The CDR3: CAISDKDPSKGTQYF. As DNA, the CDR3 is TGTGCCATCAGTGACAAGGACCCGTCCAAAGGGACCCAGTACTTC.

The V and J genes are TRBV30 and TRBJ2-3; 9 nucleotides agree with TRBD2. CDR3 length equals 15 residues. The J segment lost 4 bases and the V segment lost 4 bases, leaving 9 bases of the junction unmatched. In germline, CDR1 is GTSNPN, CDR2 SVGIG (reference sequence). CDR3 residues: CAWTRGGAGPDTQYF. The CDR3 coding sequence is TGTGCCTGGACACGCGGGGGGGCAGGTCCAGATACGCAGTATTTT.

CDR3 sequence: CASSTRQGVSEAFF. The DNA of the CDR3 is TGTGCCAGCTCAACGAGACAGGGGGTCTCTGAAGCTTTCTTT. The chain is built from TRBV18 and TRBJ1-1, with 9 bases lining up with TRBD1. Trimming took 5 bases from V and 6 from J; bases not matched to a gene: 7. Per germline, CDR1 KGHSH and CDR2 LQKENI. CDR3 size: 14 residues.

The rearrangement links TRBV28 to TRBJ1-1, with 10 bases that match TRBD1. Germline V gene sequence: CDR1 MDHEN, CDR2 SYDVKM. The V and J ends lost 4 bases and 1 base, in that order; junction bases with no gene match: 6. The CDR3 contains 16 residues. The CDR3 is CASSSAGTGANTEAFF. The CDR3 bases are TGTGCCAGCAGTTCAGCCGGGACAGGGGCGAACACTGAAGCTTTCTTT.

V gene TRBV11-3 combines with J gene TRBJ2-1; D possibly corresponds to TRBD1 (5 bases). The length of the CDR3 is 13 residues. In germline, CDR1 is SGHNT, CDR2 YENEEA. V was pared by 3 bases and J by 6 bases, with 9 bases between. The CDR3 DNA reads TGTGCCAGCAGCTTCAGCAGGGCCAATGAGCAGTTCTTC. Amino acids: CASSFSRANEQFF.

The rearrangement links TRBV15 to TRBJ2-3; 7 bases align to TRBD1. J gave up 6 bases and V 0 bases, and 9 bases lay outside the gene matches. CDR1 is LNHNV and CDR2 is YYDKDF in the germline V gene (reference sequence). This CDR3 has 16 residues. Written as DNA, the CDR3 is TGTGCCACCAGCAGAGAGAAGACAGGGTTCGGGGATACGCAGTATTTT. This codes for CATSREKTGFGDTQYF.

The V call is TRBV5-4, the J call TRBJ2-7; 13 positions agree with TRBD2. Trimming took 4 bases from V and 1 from J; bases not matched to a gene: 5. Germline V gene data show CDR1 as SGHNT and CDR2 as YYREEE (reference sequence). This CDR3 has 16 residues. The DNA for the CDR3 is TGTGCCAGCAGCAAACTAGCGGGGGGGCTTTCCTACGAGCAGTACTTC. Amino acids: CASSKLAGGLSYEQYF.

V is TRBV6-4 and J is TRBJ1-5; D might be TRBD1 (5 bases). The V end was cut by 2 bases, the J end by 2 bases, with 19 bases between. Germline V gives CDR1 MRHNA, CDR2 SNTAGT. There are 18 residues in the CDR3. The CDR3: CASSDPRVAWDCNQPQHF. The CDR3 DNA follows: TGTGCCAGCAGTGACCCCAGGGTGGCGTGGGATTGCAATCAGCCCCAGCATTTT.

The chain is built from TRBV29-1 and TRBJ1-1, with D hard to call. V lost 0 bases, J lost 4 bases, and 6 bases lay in between. Per the germline V gene, CDR1 is SQVTM and CDR2 is ANQGSEA. The CDR3 is 12 amino acids. CDR3 DNA sequence: TGCAGCGTTGAAGATCGAGGCACTGAAGCTTTCTTT. This sequence encodes CSVEDRGTEAFF.

This chain connects TRBV6-5 to TRBJ1-1, with 7 positions matching TRBD1. The CDR3 loop spans 15 amino acids. CDR1 MNHEY and CDR2 SVGAGI come from the germline V gene. The V gene end was trimmed by 8 bases and the J gene end by 1 base; junction bases not matched to a gene: 10. In DNA form, the CDR3 reads TGTGCCAGCGGGTATAGAAGGGACAGGAACACTGAAGCTTTCTTT. Protein: CASGYRRDRNTEAFF.

The chain combines TRBV7-9 with TRBJ2-1; D may be TRBD1 (5 bases). Deletions cut 0 bases from V and 2 bases from J, with 11 bases between. The CDR3 runs to 16 residues. Germline lookup yields CDR1 SEHNR and CDR2 FQNEAQ (reference sequence). As DNA, the CDR3 is TGTGCCAGCAGCTTAGCTAGCAGGGCAACCTACAATGAGCAGTTCTTC. Translation: CASSLASRATYNEQFF.

The V gene is TRBV9, the J gene TRBJ2-1; TRBD2 matches 10 bases. V was clipped by 0 bases and J by 4 bases; unmatched bases: 7. Per germline, CDR1 SGDLS and CDR2 YYNGEE. The CDR3 runs 17 residues. The CDR3 sequence is CASSVALTSGEYNEQFF. Here the CDR3 DNA reads TGTGCCAGCAGCGTAGCTCTTACTAGCGGGGAGTACAATGAGCAGTTCTTC. The complete variable domain, with remaining parts taken from reference TRBV9 and TRBJ2-1, reads DSGVTQTPKHLITATGQRVTLRCSPRSGDLSVYWYQQSLDQGLQFLIQYYNGEERAKGNILERFSAQQFPDLHSELNLSSLELGDSALYFCASSVALTSGEYNEQFFGPGTRLTVL.

The chain employs TRBV5-5 and TRBJ2-7; 9 bases match TRBD1. The CDR3 runs to 13 residues. Germline-derived CDR1 and CDR2 are SGHKS and YYEKEE (reference sequence). V shed 0 bases, J shed 6 bases, and the junction held 1 base outside the gene matches. CDR3 DNA: TGTGCCAGCAGCTTGGACAGGGGGCGCGAGCAGTACTTC. Translating it yields CASSLDRGREQYF.

In its sample, this clone was seen once. This rearrangement joins TRBV20-1 to TRBJ2-2, with D uncertain. This CDR3 has 18 residues. V lost 3 bases and J 0 bases, leaving 20 bases between the germline ends. Germline loops: CDR1 DFQATT, CDR2 SNEGSKA (reference sequence). CDR3 residues: CSASDPGPLSANTGELFF. In DNA form, the CDR3 reads TGCAGTGCTAGTGACCCCGGGCCACTTTCGGCGAACACCGGGGAGCTGTTTTTT.

This chain links TRBV3-1 (or the pseudogene TRBV3-2) with TRBJ1-4; 8 positions match TRBD1. V dropped 5 bases and J dropped 8; count of bases not matched to a gene: 7. This CDR3 spans 14 amino acids. Germline V CDR1 and CDR2: LGHDT, YNNKEL (reference sequence). The CDR3 nucleotides are TGTGCCAGCAGCAAAACAGGGGGAAAGGAAAAACTGTTTTTT. This sequence encodes CASSKTGGKEKLFF.